This entry concerns a single T cell receptor beta chain. These data are taken from a study of blood T cell repertoires in COVID-19. Authors' analysis steps: The assay estimated nucleated cells by amplifying reference gene primers. TCRdb's copy holds only in-frame clones and misses some; the assay was immunoSEQ multiplex PCR. Clonal size and the V and J genes are those of that table, whereas D and trimming came from the DNA. The sample shows 95,000 to 110,000 clones, 87% of them seen only once. V lost 4 bases and J lost 1, with 14 bases in between. This CDR3 has 16 residues. Per the germline V gene, CDR1 is MGHRA and CDR2 is YSYEKL.

This receptor was identified in a man in his fifties or sixties with acute or convalescent COVID-19. The chain combines TRBV4-1 with TRBJ2-1, with D tentatively TRBD2 (6 bases). The specimen was peripheral blood. The CDR3 DNA is TGCGCCAGCAGCCCCTCGGTAGCGGAATCCTACAATGAGCAGTTCTTC. Translated, it gives CASSPSVAESYNEQFF.